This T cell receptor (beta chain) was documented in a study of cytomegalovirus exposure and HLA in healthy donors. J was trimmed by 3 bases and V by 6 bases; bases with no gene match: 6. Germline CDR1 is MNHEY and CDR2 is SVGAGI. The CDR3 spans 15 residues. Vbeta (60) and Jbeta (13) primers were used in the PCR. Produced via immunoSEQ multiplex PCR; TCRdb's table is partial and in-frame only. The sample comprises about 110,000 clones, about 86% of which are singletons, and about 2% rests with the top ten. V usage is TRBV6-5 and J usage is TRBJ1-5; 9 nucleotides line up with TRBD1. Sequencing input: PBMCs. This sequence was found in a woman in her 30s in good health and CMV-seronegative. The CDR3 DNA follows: TGTGCCAGCAGACCCGGGACAGGGCCCAATCAGCCCCAGCATTTT. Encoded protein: CASRPGTGPNQPQHF.